What follows is one T cell receptor beta chain and its context. The Seattle site enrolled patients during active infection and followed them longitudinally. The germline V gene has CDR1 SGHKS and CDR2 YYEKEE (reference sequence). The CDR3 runs to 14 residues. V was clipped by 2 bases and J by 4 bases; unmatched bases: 5. This sample is drawn from a study of blood T cell repertoires in COVID-19. Sequencing used immunoSEQ multiplex PCR; TCRdb keeps in-frame clones, though not all of them. The sample has 390,000 or so clones; more than 70% are singletons. Sequencing input: peripheral blood. The chain employs TRBV5-5 and TRBJ2-7; 8 bases map to TRBD2. The clonotype originates from a young woman with COVID-19, enrolled during active disease. The CDR3 reads CASSLQGGRYEQYF. The CDR3 DNA sequence: TGTGCCAGCAGCTTACAGGGCGGGAGGTACGAGCAGTACTTC.